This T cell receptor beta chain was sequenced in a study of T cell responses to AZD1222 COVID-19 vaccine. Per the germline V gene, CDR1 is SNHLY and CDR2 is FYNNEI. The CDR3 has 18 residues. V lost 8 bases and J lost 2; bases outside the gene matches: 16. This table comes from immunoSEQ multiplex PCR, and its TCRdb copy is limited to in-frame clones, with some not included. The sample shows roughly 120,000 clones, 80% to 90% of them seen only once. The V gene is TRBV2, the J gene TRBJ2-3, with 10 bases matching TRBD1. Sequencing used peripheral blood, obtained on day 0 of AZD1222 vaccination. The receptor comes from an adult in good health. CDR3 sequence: CASLSTLMTGGYTDTQYF. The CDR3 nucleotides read TGTGCCAGCCTTTCCACCCTTATGACAGGGGGCTACACAGATACGCAGTATTTT.